The 22 T cell receptor beta chains below all came from one sample that was sequenced in a study of T cell repertoires in cytomegalovirus infection. TCRdb redid the calling of the reads with MiXCR, one entry per CDR3 protein. The sample lists about 740,000 distinct CDR3 sequences, less than 40% occurring once. Sequences were obtained from PBMCs. These receptors came from a human donor in good health (CMV status not recorded). Some clones in this sample may be carry-over from other donors' samples.

The chain recombines TRBV7-2 with TRBJ2-2, with 16 bases aligning to TRBD2. Germline V CDR1 and CDR2: SGHTA, FQGNSA. V gave up 5 bases and J gave up 6 bases; unmatched junction bases: 3. The CDR3 contains 16 residues. In DNA, the CDR3 is TGTGCCAGCAGCCCGGGACTAGCGGGAGGGCCCGGGGAGCTGTTTTTT. It yields the protein CASSPGLAGGPGELFF.

This chain links TRBV7-8 with TRBJ1-1; the D is unclear. V shed 1 base and J shed 5 bases, with 17 bases lying between them. Germline CDR1 is SGHVS and CDR2 is FQNEAQ. This CDR3 has 16 amino acids. The CDR3 spells CASSLENPSMATEAFF. Written as DNA, the CDR3 is TGTGCCAGCAGCTTAGAGAATCCCTCAATGGCGACTGAAGCTTTCTTT.

The V and J genes are TRBV5-4 and TRBJ2-5; D is ambiguous. V shed 4 bases and J shed 5 bases, with 12 bases lying between them. CDR1 SGHNT and CDR2 YYREEE come from the germline V gene (reference sequence). CDR3 length: 13 amino acids. The CDR3 loop is CASSVDPLETQYF. The CDR3, as DNA: TGTGCCAGCAGCGTGGACCCACTCGAGACCCAGTACTTC.

This clonotype has more than one count but fewer than ten. The chain is built from TRBV7-6 and TRBJ2-3; D possibly matches TRBD1 or TRBD2 (6 bases each). V was shortened by 5 bases and J by 3 bases, with 21 bases between the two germline ends. CDR1 and CDR2 from the germline V gene are SGHVS and FNYEAQ. This CDR3 comprises 17 residues. CDR3 amino acids: CASSPRGGLQPTDTQYF. As DNA, the CDR3 is TGTGCCAGCAGCCCTAGAGGGGGGCTACAACCTACAGATACGCAGTATTTT. Full variable domain (rest looked up from reference TRBV7-6 and TRBJ2-3): GAGVSQSPRYKVTKRGQDVALRCDPISGHVSLYWYRQALGQGPEFLTYFNYEAQQDKSGLPNDRFSAERPEGSISTLTIQRTEQRDSAMYRCASSPRGGLQPTDTQYFGPGTRLTVL.

V is TRBV5-1 and J is TRBJ2-1, with TRBD2 identical over 11 bases. The germline V gene has CDR1 SGHRS and CDR2 YFSETQ. The junction had 6 bases not matched to a gene; V was cut back by 7 bases and J by 3 bases. This CDR3 is built from 15 residues. The CDR3 DNA follows: TGCGCCAGCCGCGGGGGACTAGCGGACTACAATGAGCAGTTCTTC. This gives the protein CASRGGLADYNEQFF.

This chain joins TRBV5-1 and TRBJ1-6, with 7 bases identical to TRBD1. CDR3 length equals 16 residues. Germline values: CDR1 SGHRS, CDR2 YFSETQ. V trimming: 2 bases; J trimming: 5 bases; junction bases outside the gene matches: 7. This CDR3 is CASSLQGPTNNSPLHF. The CDR3 DNA sequence: TGCGCCAGCAGCTTACAGGGGCCAACCAATAATTCACCCCTCCACTTT.

This chain joins TRBV29-1 and TRBJ2-2, with D perhaps matching TRBD1 or TRBD2 (5 bases each). CDR1 SQVTM and CDR2 ANQGSEA come from the germline V gene. Trimming removed 5 bases from V and 5 bases from J, with 18 bases in between. The CDR3 length is 15 residues. CDR3 DNA: TGCAGCGTTCGGGACCCCAGAGTGGGGACCGGGGAGCTGTTTTTT. Its translation is CSVRDPRVGTGELFF.

The V and J genes are TRBV7-8 and TRBJ2-3; D uncertain. The CDR3 contains 16 residues. Looked up from germline, CDR1 is SGHVS and CDR2 is FQNEAQ. V was shortened by 1 base and J by 3 bases, with 14 bases between the two germline ends. The CDR3 DNA reads TGTGCCAGCAGCTTAGATTCCCGTGGGGTGACAGATACGCAGTATTTT. It specifies CASSLDSRGVTDTQYF. Full variable domain (rest looked up from reference TRBV7-8 and TRBJ2-3): GAGVSQSPRYKVAKRGQDVALRCDPISGHVSLFWYQQALGQGPEFLTYFQNEAQLDKSGLPSDRFFAERPEGSVSTLKIQRTQQEDSAVYLCASSLDSRGVTDTQYFGPGTRLTVL.

The chain uses TRBV10-3 and TRBJ2-3; TRBD1 matches 8 bases. The CDR3 is 16 residues long. Germline trimming cut 11 bases from V and 4 bases from J; bases unmatched to any gene: 17. CDR1 and CDR2 from the germline V gene are ENHRY and SYGVKD. The CDR3 bases are TGTGCCTCTGCTAGAAAGGACAGGGATCAGGCAGATACGCAGTATTTT. Its protein product is CASARKDRDQADTQYF.

The chain couples TRBV12-3 or TRBV12-4 to TRBJ1-1; no firm D call. The CDR3 length is 14 residues. Between the trimmed V and J ends, which lost 5 bases and 6 bases, there was a span of 16 bases. DNA of the CDR3: TGTGCCAGCAGTGAAATGGACCAAAACGCTGAAGCTTTCTTT. Translating gives CASSEMDQNAEAFF.

The rearrangement joins TRBV4-1 to TRBJ1-2, with 8 bases fitting TRBD1. CDR1 is MGHRA, CDR2 YSYEKL, per germline. CDR3 length: 17 residues. V trimming: 2 bases; J trimming: 6 bases; junction bases outside the gene matches: 14. CDR3 sequence reads: CASSQLIWAGGGHGYTF. The DNA of the CDR3 is TGCGCCAGCAGCCAATTAATTTGGGCAGGGGGCGGTCATGGCTACACCTTC.

The chain recombines TRBV5-1 with TRBJ2-1; D perhaps matches TRBD2 (6 bases). Trimming left V 4 bases short and J 2 bases short, with 10 bases between. The CDR3 is 14 amino acids. Germline CDR1 SGHRS, CDR2 YFSETQ. The CDR3 loop is CASSRDSTYNEQFF. The CDR3 DNA reads TGCGCCAGCAGCAGGGACTCGACCTACAATGAGCAGTTCTTC.

This clonotype was seen at least ten times. The CDR3 nucleotides are TGTGCCAGCAGTCCTCAACAGGGATTCGGTTCACCCCTCCACTTT. The encoded protein is CASSPQQGFGSPLHF. This chain joins TRBV6-1 and TRBJ1-6; a weak D match, TRBD1 (6 bases). Germline CDR1 and CDR2: MNHNS and SASEGT. This CDR3 region has 15 residues. V gave up 5 bases and J gave up 9 bases, with 17 bases separating them.

CDR3 nucleotide sequence: TGTGCCAGCAGTTACTCAAGGTTCAGTGGCACTGAAGCTTTCTTT. Encoded protein: CASSYSRFSGTEAFF. The rearrangement links TRBV6-5 to TRBJ1-1, with no clear D. Deletions cut 0 bases from V and 4 bases from J, with 12 bases between. This CDR3 has 15 residues. Germline values: CDR1 MNHEY, CDR2 SVGAGI.

The chain links TRBV6-1 to TRBJ2-5, with 8 bases lining up with TRBD2. V shed 3 bases and J 5 bases; nucleotides not matched to a gene: 11. Germline lookup yields CDR1 MNHNS and CDR2 SASEGT. This CDR3 has 16 amino acids. The CDR3 spells CASSEGGGSGVETQYF. The DNA of the CDR3 is TGTGCCAGCAGTGAGGGGGGGGGTAGCGGGGTGGAGACCCAGTACTTC.

In its sample, this clonotype was seen many times. V gene TRBV7-3 combines with J gene TRBJ1-3; D gene unclear. CDR1 and CDR2 from the germline V gene are SGHTA and FQGTGA. The CDR3 sequence is 14 residues long. Trimming removed 11 bases from V and 0 bases from J, with 14 bases in between. CDR3 amino acids: CASLVGISGNTIYF. The CDR3 region has the DNA TGTGCCTCCCTGGTAGGCATCTCTGGAAACACCATATATTTT.

This clonotype was counted between two and nine times. The chain employs TRBV5-1 and TRBJ1-1, with D tentatively TRBD1 (5 bases). From germline, CDR1 is SGHRS and CDR2 YFSETQ. Deletions cut 4 bases from V and 5 bases from J, with 15 bases between. The CDR3 is made up of 14 amino acids. The CDR3 sequence is CASSLQVSSTEAFF. DNA for the CDR3: TGCGCCAGCAGCCTACAGGTTTCGAGTACTGAAGCTTTCTTT.

Notes on this clonotype: This sequence may be a read error, since a much larger clone differs from it by one base. This chain connects TRBV7-9 to TRBJ1-6; D is undetermined. Looked up from germline, CDR1 is SEHNR and CDR2 is FQNEAQ (reference sequence). The CDR3 has 14 amino acids. V was shortened by 5 bases and J by 17 bases, with 22 bases between the two germline ends. The CDR3 bases are TGTGCCAGCAGCCCGGGTCCCTGGTTAGGTCCCATCCACTTT. Protein: CASSPGPWLGPIHF.

This clonotype has a count of ten or more. The rearrangement uses TRBV7-2 and TRBJ2-3; maybe TRBD2 (6 bases). The ends were cut back, 0 bases at V and 7 bases at J, with 11 bases in the middle. The CDR3 has 14 residues. From germline, CDR1 is SGHTA and CDR2 FQGNSA. The CDR3: CASSLAWDSYTQYF. The CDR3 nucleotides are TGTGCCAGCAGCTTAGCATGGGACTCCTATACGCAGTATTTT.

V and J are TRBV13 and TRBJ2-7, with TRBD1 as a possible D gene (6 bases). CDR1 and CDR2 from the germline V gene are PRHDT and FYEKMQ (reference sequence). Trimming removed 5 bases from V and 5 bases from J, with 19 bases in between. This CDR3 is built from 15 residues. The CDR3 protein is CASSDKLNRVHEQYF. Written as DNA, the CDR3 is TGTGCCAGCAGCGATAAATTGAACAGGGTCCACGAGCAGTACTTC.

This clonotype was seen more than once but under ten times. This chain links TRBV20-1 with TRBJ2-3; 11 bases match TRBD2. Germline values: CDR1 DFQATT, CDR2 SNEGSKA (reference sequence). This CDR3 spans 17 amino acids. Losses at the gene ends were 5 bases for V and 4 bases for J; bases not matched to a gene: 14. The CDR3 sequence is CSAFTSGGMGSADTQYF. CDR3 coding DNA: TGCAGTGCTTTTACTAGCGGGGGAATGGGTAGTGCAGATACGCAGTATTTT.

The rearrangement links TRBV7-2 to TRBJ2-3; D is perhaps TRBD1 (5 bases). The germline gives CDR1 SGHTA, CDR2 FQGNSA. The CDR3 covers 16 residues. Trimming cost V 3 bases and J 0 bases, with 13 bases left between them. CDR3 amino acids: CASSFRGADSTDTQYF. CDR3 nucleotide sequence: TGTGCCAGCAGCTTTAGGGGCGCGGATAGCACAGATACGCAGTATTTT. Combining the CDR3 with reference TRBV7-2 and TRBJ2-3 gives the whole variable domain GAGVSQSPSNKVTEKGKDVELRCDPISGHTALYWYRQSLGQGLEFLIYFQGNSAPDKSGLPSDRFSAERTGGSVSTLTIQRTQQEDSAVYLCASSFRGADSTDTQYFGPGTRLTVL.